Listed below are T cell receptor beta chains from one sample, sequenced in a study of blood T cell repertoires in COVID-19. Sequenced by immunoSEQ multiplex PCR; TCRdb stores in-frame clones only, minus some. The sample yields 450,000 to 500,000 clones, 70% to 90% seen once. The sample was peripheral blood. These receptors originate from a human donor in a cohort sampled during active COVID-19. Each CDR3 is given with its conserved first and last residue. The order of the fields is J gene, D gene, clone size, V gene, CDR3 DNA, CDR3 protein. The D gene is left open where the match is weak. Size tells how often a clone was seen (once, few, many) or the class of an expanded clone, and some rows leave it out.

>TRBJ1-1|-|-|TRBV3-1/TRBV3-2
TGTGCCAGCAGCCAAGCGCGGGGCACCCAAGCTTTCTTT
CASSQARGTQAFF
>TRBJ1-4|TRBD1|-|TRBV18
TGTGCCAGCTCACCCGCCGGACAGGTCGTACCTGCAACTAATGAAAAACTGTTTTTT
CASSPAGQVVPATNEKLFF
>TRBJ1-2|-|-|TRBV24-1
TGTGCCACCAGTGATCGTACAGGACGTGGCTACACCTTC
CATSDRTGRGYTF
>TRBJ2-1|-|-|TRBV7-8
TGTGCCAGCAGCTCTTCGACAGGGACTAATGAGCAGTTCTTC
CASSSSTGTNEQFF
>TRBJ2-2|TRBD2|-|TRBV4-2
TGTGCCAGCAGCCCTCTTGGAGCGGGGGTCACCGGGGAGCTGTTTTTT
CASSPLGAGVTGELFF
>TRBJ1-6|TRBD1|-|TRBV18
TGTGCCAGCTCACCGTATGTGACAGGGACTTCTAGCTCCTATAATTCACCCCTCCACTTT
CASSPYVTGTSSSYNSPLHF
>TRBJ2-3|-|once|TRBV19
TGTGCCAGTAAGGAGAGAGGCCCAAGCACAGATACGCAGTATTTT
CASKERGPSTDTQYF
>TRBJ2-1|-|-|TRBV5-5
TGTGCCAGCAGCTACCAATTCCACAGCTCCTACAATGAGCAGTTCTTC
CASSYQFHSSYNEQFF
>TRBJ1-1|-|-|TRBV28
TGTGCCAGCAGTTTACGCCAGATAGGGGGGAACACTGAAGCTTTCTTT
CASSLRQIGGNTEAFF
>TRBJ1-1|-|-|TRBV6-1
TGTGCCAGCAGTGAAGGGGGCATGAACACTGAAGCTTTCTTT
CASSEGGMNTEAFF
>TRBJ2-2|-|-|TRBV6-5
TGTGCCAGCAGTTACTCGAGGGTGAACACCGGGGAGCTGTTTTTT
CASSYSRVNTGELFF
>TRBJ2-2|-|-|TRBV5-4
TGTGCCACCGGGGCAGGGGGGATTAACACCGGGGAGCTGTTTTTT
CATGAGGINTGELFF
>TRBJ1-1|-|few|TRBV4-2
TGTGCCAGCAGCCTAGTGCCCCTAGCGCCTGAAGCTTTCTTT
CASSLVPLAPEAFF
>TRBJ1-2|-|-|TRBV6-1
TGTGCCAGCAGTGAAGCTCTCGGACAGTACTATGGCTACACCTTC
CASSEALGQYYGYTF
>TRBJ1-1|-|-|TRBV3-1/TRBV3-2
TGTGCCAGCAGCCAAGAGTCTAGGGAGACTGAAGCTTTCTTT
CASSQESRETEAFF
>TRBJ2-7|TRBD2|-|TRBV28
TGTGCCAGCGTACATCCGGGACTAGCGACGATCCCGCACGAGCAGTACTTC
CASVHPGLATIPHEQYF
>TRBJ2-7|TRBD1|-|TRBV28
TGTGCCAGCAGTTTCTCCCCTGGCAGGGGGCGGTACGAGCAGTACTTC
CASSFSPGRGRYEQYF
>TRBJ2-5|TRBD2|-|TRBV3-1/TRBV3-2
TGTGCCAGCCCCCAGGGGGGAGACGGGACTAGCGGGAGAGGAGAGACCCAGTACTTC
CASPQGGDGTSGRGETQYF
>TRBJ2-5|-|-|TRBV6-7
TGTGCCAGCAGTTACAGGGGCACCCAAGAGACCCAGTACTTC
CASSYRGTQETQYF
>TRBJ2-7|TRBD2|once|TRBV4-3
TGCGCCAGCAGCCTGGCGGGAGGCTCCTACGAGCAGTACTTC
CASSLAGGSYEQYF
>TRBJ2-7|TRBD2|few|TRBV20-1
TGCAGTGCTAGTCTTACTAGCGGGAGTTTTCACGAGCAGTACTTC
CSASLTSGSFHEQYF
>TRBJ2-4|-|-|TRBV6-2/TRBV6-3
TGTGCCAGCAGTTCACCAGGGAACATTCAGTACTTC
CASSSPGNIQYF
>TRBJ1-5|TRBD1|-|TRBV19
TGTGCCAGTACAGGGAGACAGGGGGGTATGGAGCCCCAGCATTTT
CASTGRQGGMEPQHF
>TRBJ2-3|-|-|TRBV5-1
TGCGCCAGCAAAGGAGGAGGGAGCGCAGATACGCAGTATTTT
CASKGGGSADTQYF
>TRBJ2-3|-|-|TRBV7-3
TGTGCCAGCAGCTTAATGTCGGTTAGCACAGATACGCAGTATTTT
CASSLMSVSTDTQYF
>TRBJ1-1|-|once|TRBV21-1
TGTGCCAGCAGCAGGGTCAGGTTCTCTCGGTCCCACACTGAAGCTTTCTTT
CASSRVRFSRSHTEAFF
>TRBJ2-2|TRBD2|-|TRBV28
TGTGCCAGCAAAGAAGGCGGGGGGAACACCGGGGAGCTGTTTTTT
CASKEGGGNTGELFF
>TRBJ1-1|TRBD1|-|TRBV6-6
TGTGCCAGCAGTGGGCGACAGGGGGCGATGAAGGCTTTCTTT
CASSGRQGAMKAFF
>TRBJ2-7|TRBD2|-|TRBV6-6
TGTGCCAGCAGCTTTAGCGGGGACTACGAGCAGTACTTC
CASSFSGDYEQYF
>TRBJ2-7|TRBD2|-|TRBV3-1/TRBV3-2
TGTGCCAGCAGCCCCCGCCGACTAGCGGGAGGCCAGACGCGGGAGCAGTACTTC
CASSPRRLAGGQTREQYF
>TRBJ1-4|TRBD1|-|TRBV5-8
TGTGCCAGCAGCTTGGGCAGGGGGCCGAGAACTAATGAAAAACTGTTTTTT
CASSLGRGPRTNEKLFF
>TRBJ2-6|-|-|TRBV2
TGTGCCAGCAGTCATCCCTCTGGGGCCAACGTCCTGACTTTC
CASSHPSGANVLTF
>TRBJ2-7|TRBD1|few|TRBV9
TGTGCCAGCAGCCGAACAGGGGGAGGCTACGAGCAGTACTTC
CASSRTGGGYEQYF
>TRBJ2-3|TRBD2|-|TRBV9
TGTGCCAGCAGCCCTCGGGACTACCCAGATACGCAGTATTTT
CASSPRDYPDTQYF
>TRBJ2-5|TRBD1|-|TRBV27
TGTGCCAGCAGTATCACAGGGGAAGAGACCCAGTACTTC
CASSITGEETQYF
>TRBJ1-2|TRBD1|few|TRBV18
TGTGCCAGCTCACCCGTCCCGGGACAGGGTTATAACTATGGCTACACCTTC
CASSPVPGQGYNYGYTF
>TRBJ2-7|TRBD1|-|TRBV19
TGTGCCACGCGAGGGACAGCCTCCTACGAGCAGTACTTC
CATRGTASYEQYF
>TRBJ2-3|-|-|TRBV21-1
TGTGCCAGCAGCCAGGGACTAGCCCAGAAAGATACGCAGTATTTT
CASSQGLAQKDTQYF
>TRBJ2-2|-|many|TRBV9
TGTGCCAGCAGCGTAGTTAGCTCAGCGTGGCGGTCCGGGGAGCTGTTTTTT
CASSVVSSAWRSGELFF
>TRBJ1-2|-|-|TRBV6-5
TGTGCCAGCAACTTACGAGGGGGGGTCCATGGCTACACCTTC
CASNLRGGVHGYTF